This T cell receptor (beta chain) derives from a study of human thymus T cells. Study-level results: V and J genes seemed to be used with bias in thymic and blood repertoires. A high degree of thymic repertoire overlap among unrelated individuals was reported in related research.

Concerning this clone: Its cognate antigen is unknown.

Here immunoSEQ multiplex PCR was the method, and the copy in TCRdb shows in-frame clones only, minus some. The data show about 130,000 clones, around 94% seen once. Germline V lookup: CDR1 ENHRY, CDR2 SYGVKD. Unmatched junction bases numbered 14, after V lost 2 bases and J lost 5 bases. This CDR3 region has 19 residues. Thymic tissue was derived from resections collected during corrective heart surgery. The receptor comes from a boy under three years old with a congenital heart defect but otherwise immunologically healthy. The specimen sequenced was thymus tissue. This chain links TRBV10-3 with TRBJ2-7; 14 bases are shared with TRBD2. As DNA, the CDR3 is TGTGCCATCAGTGAGGTTTCGACTAGCGGGGGGGCCATTATCAACGAGCAGTACTTC. Its translation is CAISEVSTSGGAIINEQYF.